This record covers a single T cell receptor beta chain. Its target is unknown. The immunoSEQ assay was version 4, run in survey mode. Produced via immunoSEQ multiplex PCR; TCRdb's table is partial and in-frame only. The sample lists approximately 7,000 clones, 79% occurring once. Cells were stimulated with CMV-infected fibroblast lysates at approximately 10 ug/mL. Sorting selected CD4+ T cells upregulating both CD40 ligand and CD69. Plasma HIV-1 RNA stayed below 50 copies/mL for at least 4 years. Before stimulation, PBMCs underwent CD8+ T cell depletion. The data belong to a study of persistence of HIV-infected CD4 T cells. Study conclusions and caveats: Proviral oligoclonality tracked with TCR oligoclonality within the same sorted cells.

Sample: CD4+ T cells sorted from PBMCs after approximately 19-hour stimulation, taken from a patient who received antiretroviral therapy. This clonotype originated in an adult woman with HIV who was CMV-seropositive.

The CDR3 coding sequence is TGTGCCTGGAAATCTGGGGGGTTCCAGCCTAACTATGGCTACACCTTC. Protein product: CAWKSGGFQPNYGYTF. J is TRBJ1-2 and V is TRBV30; tentatively, D is TRBD1 (5 bases). The CDR3 extends over 16 amino acids. V lost 4 bases to trimming and J lost 0 bases, with 18 bases between them. Germline CDR1 and CDR2: GTSNPN and SVGIG (reference sequence).